This T cell receptor beta chain is from a study of T cells in Graves' hyperthyroidism and ophthalmopathy. This clonotype was detected ten times or more. RNA transcripts served as the template for amplifying TCR beta CDR3 regions. RT-PCR in the first round (using the HTBI primer set) targeted the TCR CDR3. A single record per CDR3 protein comes from TCRdb applying MiXCR to the multiplex PCR reads. Among some 560,000 distinct CDR3 sequences, around 16% were seen once, and the ten largest hold about 7%. The V and J ends lost 6 bases and 2 bases respectively, with 16 bases between them. CDR3 length equals 15 residues. Germline V gene lookup returns CDR1 MNHEY and CDR2 SVGEGT.

The sequence derives from a young woman with Graves' hyperthyroidism. The chain is built from TRBV6-2 or TRBV6-3 and TRBJ2-5; tentatively, D is TRBD1 (6 bases). Sequenced sample: blood. In DNA, the CDR3 is TGTGCCAGCAGCTCCATACTAACAGGGCAAGAGACCCAGTACTTC. This sequence encodes CASSSILTGQETQYF.